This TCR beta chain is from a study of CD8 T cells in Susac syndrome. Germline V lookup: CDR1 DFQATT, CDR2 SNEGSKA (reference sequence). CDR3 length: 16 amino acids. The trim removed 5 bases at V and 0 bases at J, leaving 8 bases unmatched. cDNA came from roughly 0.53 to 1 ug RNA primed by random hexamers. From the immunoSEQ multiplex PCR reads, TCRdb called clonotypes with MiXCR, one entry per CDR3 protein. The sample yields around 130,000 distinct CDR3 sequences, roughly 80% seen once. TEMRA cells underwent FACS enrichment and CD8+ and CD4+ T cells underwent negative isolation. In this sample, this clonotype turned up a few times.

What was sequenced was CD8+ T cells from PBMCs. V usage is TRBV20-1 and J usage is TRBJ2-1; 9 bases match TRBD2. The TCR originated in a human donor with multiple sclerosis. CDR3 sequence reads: CSALIAGVSSYNEQFF. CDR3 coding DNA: TGCAGTGCTCTTATAGCGGGGGTCAGCTCCTACAATGAGCAGTTCTTC.